Shown below are 15 T cell receptor beta chains from a single sample sequenced in a study of tumor-infiltrating lymphocytes in primary liver carcinoma. Synthesis of TCR beta cDNA was carried out from 500 ng total RNA with a constant-region primer. Libraries of TCR beta came from three nested multiplex PCR rounds with slightly modified ARM-PCR. The first two PCR rounds used TRBV1-TRBV30 primers with a Cbeta primer, 10 cycles each. One entry per CDR3 protein, called by TCRdb with MiXCR from the multiplex PCR reads. Of 40,000 or so distinct CDR3 sequences detected, more than 70% appear once; the ten largest clones hold about 35%. Co-extracting RNA and DNA was done with about 18-33 mg of unsorted bulk tissue as input. The specimen sequenced was tumor-adjacent normal liver tissue. These receptor sequences come from a man in his forties with primary liver carcinoma and hepatitis B virus infection.

In the case of this clonotype: One end of the junction fails to match germline, which may point to a read error. The V and J genes are TRBV11-2 and TRBJ2-5; 12 bases are a match to TRBD1. The CDR3 runs to 17 residues. CDR1 and CDR2 from the germline V gene are SGHAT and FQNNGV. The CDR3 DNA sequence: TGTACCAGCAGCCCCCCGGGACAGGGGGCAGGGAGAGAGACCAAGTACTTC. Translated: CTSSPPGQGAGRETKYF.

With regard to this clonotype: Germline is not matched at one junction end, which may reflect a read error. The chain joins TRBV11-2 to TRBJ2-3; D ambiguous. Germline CDR1 and CDR2: SGHAT and FQNNGV. This CDR3 spans 12 amino acids. The chain's CDR3 is CTSSLEVDTQYF. CDR3 nucleotides: TGCACCAGCAGCTTAGAGGTCGATACACAGTATTTT. The whole variable domain, filled in from reference TRBV11-2 and TRBJ2-3, reads EAGVAQSPRYKIIEKRQSVAFWCNPISGHATLYWYQQILGQGPKLLIQFQNNGVVDDSQLPKDRFSAERLKGVDSTLKIQPAKLEDSAVYLCTSSLEVDTQYFGPGTRLTVL.

On this clonotype itself: A much more abundant neighbour one base away suggests this may be a read error. The J gene is TRBJ2-3, the V gene TRBV7-3; 12 bases align to TRBD2. V shed 3 bases and J 0 bases; nucleotides not matched to a gene: 1. Germline V lookup: CDR1 SGHTA, CDR2 FQGTGA. This CDR3 comprises 16 residues. The CDR3 DNA follows: TGTGCCAGCAGCTTCGGGACTAGCGGGAGCACAGATACGCAGTATTTT. This encodes CASSFGTSGSTDTQYF.

This clonotype was observed a few times. The V gene is TRBV18, the J gene TRBJ2-2, with a possible D match to TRBD2 (5 bases). This CDR3 comprises 13 residues. V lost 9 bases and J 3 bases, leaving 11 bases between the germline ends. CDR1 is KGHSH, CDR2 LQKENI, per germline. CDR3: CASREAYTGELFF. The CDR3 DNA is TGTGCCAGTCGGGAAGCGTACACCGGGGAGCTGTTTTTT.

To note about this clonotype: One end of the junction is discordant with germline, which a read error may explain. The CDR3 nucleotides are TGTACCAGCAGTTCGCAGGACGGGATTGAAACTTTCTTT. This sequence encodes CTSSSQDGIETFF. This chain joins TRBV28 and TRBJ1-1; D is ambiguous. Germline loops: CDR1 MDHEN, CDR2 SYDVKM. CDR3 length equals 13 residues.

On this clonotype itself: The germline gene is not matched at one end of the junction; a read error may be the cause. V and J are TRBV10-3 and TRBJ1-3; no definite D call. CDR1 and CDR2 (germline): ENHRY, SYGVKD. This CDR3 region has 13 residues. The CDR3 DNA reads as TGTGCCGCGATCGATTCCTCTGGAAACATCATATATTTT. This encodes CAAIDSSGNIIYF.

The CDR3 region has the DNA TGTGTCTGCAGCCAAATCGGGATGTACAATGAGCAGTTCTTC. Translating gives CVCSQIGMYNEQFF. The chain employs TRBV11-1 and TRBJ2-1; TRBD2 is a possible D gene (5 bases). The CDR3 covers 14 residues. CDR1 and CDR2 from the germline V gene are SGHAT and FQDESV (reference sequence).

Concerning this clonotype: A much larger clone lies one base from this, so it may be a read error. The genes are TRBV2 and TRBJ1-5, with 9 bases identical to TRBD1. The germline V gene has CDR1 SNHLY and CDR2 FYNNEI. The CDR3 is made up of 14 amino acids. The CDR3 here is CASSPGQGYQAQHF. In DNA, the CDR3 is TGTGCCAGCAGCCCGGGACAGGGATATCAGGCCCAGCATTTT.

This clonotype was detected ten times or more. The chain links TRBV2 to TRBJ2-5; D is undetermined. The V end was cut by 2 bases, the J end by 5 bases, with 6 bases between. This CDR3 comprises 12 residues. CDR1 and CDR2 from the germline V gene are SNHLY and FYNNEI. Here the CDR3 DNA reads TGTGCCAGCAGTGAAAACAGTGAGACCCAGTACTTC. Its translation is CASSENSETQYF.

Regarding this clonotype: The junction departs from the called germline gene at one end, perhaps through a read error. This rearrangement joins TRBV28 to TRBJ1-5; 8 bases line up with TRBD1. The CDR3 runs to 16 residues. From germline, CDR1 is MDHEN and CDR2 SYDVKM. The CDR3 is CAGTFDRGASNQPQHF. The CDR3 bases are TGTGCCGGCACCTTCGACAGGGGTGCCTCCAATCAACCCCAGCATTTT. Filled out from reference TRBV28 and TRBJ1-5, the complete variable domain reads DVKVTQSSRYLVKRTGEKVFLECVQDMDHENMFWYRQDPGLGLRLIYFSYDVKMKEKGDIPEGYSVSREKKERFSLILESASTNQTSMYLCAGTFDRGASNQPQHFGDGTRLSIL.

The V call is TRBV6-2 or TRBV6-3, the J call TRBJ2-1; the D gene is possibly TRBD2 (7 bases). The CDR3 consists of 16 residues. Germline CDR1 MNHEY, CDR2 SVGEGT. The germline V and J ends were trimmed by 8 bases and 1 base, with 18 bases remaining between them. The CDR3 DNA sequence: TGTGCCAGCGTCCGCGGAGGGGGGGGGTCCTACAATGAGCAGTTCTTC. This codes for CASVRGGGGSYNEQFF.

The rearrangement joins TRBV30 to TRBJ1-1; D call uncertain. CDR3 size: 11 residues. Trimming cost V 5 bases and J 4 bases, with 8 bases left between them. Per germline, CDR1 GTSNPN and CDR2 SVGIG (reference sequence). The CDR3 protein is CAWEGVTEAFF. The CDR3 nucleotides are TGTGCCTGGGAGGGTGTCACTGAAGCTTTCTTT.

On this clonotype itself: The conserved closing phenylalanine or tryptophan is absent in this CDR3, likely reflecting a read error. The CDR3 spells CSVEADRGGGETQYS. The CDR3 DNA follows: TGCAGCGTTGAAGCGGACAGGGGGGGAGGAGAGACCCAGTACTCC. V gene TRBV29-1 combines with J gene TRBJ2-5; 10 bases are shared with TRBD1. CDR1 and CDR2 (germline): SQVTM, ANQGSEA. The CDR3 length is 15 residues. Losses at the gene ends were 1 base for V and 4 bases for J; bases not matched to a gene: 6.

This clonotype has a count of ten or more. V is TRBV7-9 and J is TRBJ2-5, with 9 bases matching TRBD1. The J segment lost 1 base and the V segment lost 8 bases, leaving 2 bases of the junction unmatched. The CDR3 totals 13 residues. The germline CDR1 and CDR2 sequences are SEHNR and FQNEAQ (reference sequence). CDR3 region: CASLQGAQETQYF. For the CDR3, the DNA is TGTGCCAGCCTACAGGGGGCCCAAGAGACCCAGTACTTC.

This clonotype is classed as medium-sized. The CDR3 DNA reads as TGCGCCAGCAGCCAAGTTGGGGCCAACGTCCTGACTTTC. Translating it yields CASSQVGANVLTF. The V gene is TRBV4-1, the J gene TRBJ2-6; D not resolved. The CDR3 has 13 amino acids. Germline lookup yields CDR1 MGHRA and CDR2 YSYEKL. The V end lost 1 base, the J end lost 3 bases, and 1 base lay between the germline ends.